This TCR beta chain was recovered during a study of T-cell reconstitution after alpha-beta-depleted transplantation in children. CDR3 length: 12 amino acids. Germline CDR1 reads SGHTA; CDR2 reads FQGNSA. V was pared by 6 bases and J by 2 bases, with 7 bases between. Study-wide points: T-cell counts and diversity were attributed mostly to newly produced T cells one year after transplant. Surviving recipient T cells and thymic progenitors accounted for the high day-60 TCRbeta diversity observed in some patients. The origin of alpha-beta T cells about two months after transplant was reportedly several hundred expanded graft clones.

This clonotype was recorded many times. Its antigen is currently unknown. The library targeted TCRbeta and was prepared with unique molecular identifiers. MiXCR was run by TCRdb on the PCR reads, yielding one entry per CDR3 protein. The sample has about 150,000 distinct CDR3 sequences, around 10% seen once; the top ten hold about 13%. The chain recombines TRBV7-2 with TRBJ1-2; D is unclear. The starting material was PBMCs, obtained before TCRalphabeta/CD19-depleted stem cell transplant. This clonotype was obtained from a boy aged 2-9 years with acute myeloid leukemia, due to receive a stem cell transplant. The chain's CDR3 is CASSTPNYGYTF. The CDR3, as DNA: TGTGCCAGCAGTACACCGAACTATGGCTACACCTTC.